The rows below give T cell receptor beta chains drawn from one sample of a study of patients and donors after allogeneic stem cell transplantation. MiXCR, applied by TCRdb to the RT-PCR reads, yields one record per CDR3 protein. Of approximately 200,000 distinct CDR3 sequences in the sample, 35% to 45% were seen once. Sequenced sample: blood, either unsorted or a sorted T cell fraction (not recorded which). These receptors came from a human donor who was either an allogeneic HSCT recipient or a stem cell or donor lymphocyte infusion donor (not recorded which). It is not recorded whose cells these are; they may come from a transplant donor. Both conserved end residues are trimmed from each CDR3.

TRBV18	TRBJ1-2	ASSRGGGDGYT
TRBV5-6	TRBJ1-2	ASSLGTGAGYT
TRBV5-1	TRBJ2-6	ASSLGAYSGANVLT
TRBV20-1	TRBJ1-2	SARQGLNYGYT
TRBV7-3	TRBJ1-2	ASSPAPGIANYGYT
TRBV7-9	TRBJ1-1	ASSHEWGGTEAF
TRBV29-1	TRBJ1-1	SALKGGMNTEAF
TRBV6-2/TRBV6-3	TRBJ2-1	ASSYRGGTGYNEQF
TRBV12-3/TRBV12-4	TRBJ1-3	ASSSISSGNTIY
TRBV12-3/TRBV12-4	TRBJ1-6	ASSEQGAKRGSPLH
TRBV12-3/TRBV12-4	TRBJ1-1	ASTSGGGYAF
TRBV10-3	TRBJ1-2	ADSAGANYGYT
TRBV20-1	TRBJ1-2	SPVVGYT
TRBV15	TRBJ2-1	ATSRSRTTTQF
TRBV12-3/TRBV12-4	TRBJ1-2	ASSPLQGTYGYT
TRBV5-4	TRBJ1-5	ASSLTGEGQPQH
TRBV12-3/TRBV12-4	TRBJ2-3	ASSTRTSMENTQY
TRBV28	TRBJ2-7	ASSFENSRPEQY
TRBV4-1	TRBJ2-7	ASSQVDRGEYEQY
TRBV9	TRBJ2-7	ASSVVGRGQDEQY
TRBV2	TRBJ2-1	ASSALPGTGVQEQF
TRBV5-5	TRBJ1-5	ASSQSAQGNQPQH
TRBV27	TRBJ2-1	ASTWTSGGSNEQF
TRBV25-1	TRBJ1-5	ASRQEGPQH
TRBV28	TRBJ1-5	ASSTGGNQPQH
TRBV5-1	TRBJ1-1	ASSLGEGGRTEAF
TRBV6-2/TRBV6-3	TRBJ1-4	ASSYSEKLF
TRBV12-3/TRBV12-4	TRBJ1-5	ASSSGNRGNQPQH
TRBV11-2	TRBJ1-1	ASSLTWGNTEAF
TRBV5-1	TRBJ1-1	ASSLRRTLNTEAF
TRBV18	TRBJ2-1	ASSPGGRYNEQF
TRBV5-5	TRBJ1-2	ASSLDPGQPYGYT
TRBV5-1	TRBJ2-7	ASSFGAPYEQY
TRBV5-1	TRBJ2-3	ASSSLRGLSTDTQY
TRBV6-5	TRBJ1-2	ASSYKGQSFYGYT
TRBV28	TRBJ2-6	ASSSDRPSGANVLT
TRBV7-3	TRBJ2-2	ASSPTGFTGELF
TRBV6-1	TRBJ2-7	ASREGHNDYEQY
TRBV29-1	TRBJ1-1	SVEPRVNTEAF
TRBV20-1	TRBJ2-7	SARDWSSYEQY
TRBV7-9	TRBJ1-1	ASSVGQRMNTEAF
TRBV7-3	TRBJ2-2	ASSLTATGNTGELF
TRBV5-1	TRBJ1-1	ASNHREGAEAF
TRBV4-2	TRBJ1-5	AGSQDTGASNQPQH
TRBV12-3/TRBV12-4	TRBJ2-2	ASSFLGAGELF
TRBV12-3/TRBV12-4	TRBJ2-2	ASSLSRFAGELF
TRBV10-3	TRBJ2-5	AISERSGGRETQY
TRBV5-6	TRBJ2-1	ASSPDRDPHNEQF
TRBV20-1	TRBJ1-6	SAHRKEFYNSPLH
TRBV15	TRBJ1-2	ATSRDDRGYGYT
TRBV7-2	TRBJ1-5	ASSLFLGRNQPQH
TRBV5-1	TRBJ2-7	ASSLGQGVLYEQY
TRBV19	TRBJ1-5	ASNEGSNQPQH
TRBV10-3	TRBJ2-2	AIRRTGKNTGELF
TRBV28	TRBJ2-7	ASTQGVIYEQY
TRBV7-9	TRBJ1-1	ASSLNPGRAEAF
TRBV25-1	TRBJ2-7	ASSGPYEQY
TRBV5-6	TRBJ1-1	ASSLVAGGNTEAF
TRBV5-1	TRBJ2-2	ASSFPGGLRTGELF